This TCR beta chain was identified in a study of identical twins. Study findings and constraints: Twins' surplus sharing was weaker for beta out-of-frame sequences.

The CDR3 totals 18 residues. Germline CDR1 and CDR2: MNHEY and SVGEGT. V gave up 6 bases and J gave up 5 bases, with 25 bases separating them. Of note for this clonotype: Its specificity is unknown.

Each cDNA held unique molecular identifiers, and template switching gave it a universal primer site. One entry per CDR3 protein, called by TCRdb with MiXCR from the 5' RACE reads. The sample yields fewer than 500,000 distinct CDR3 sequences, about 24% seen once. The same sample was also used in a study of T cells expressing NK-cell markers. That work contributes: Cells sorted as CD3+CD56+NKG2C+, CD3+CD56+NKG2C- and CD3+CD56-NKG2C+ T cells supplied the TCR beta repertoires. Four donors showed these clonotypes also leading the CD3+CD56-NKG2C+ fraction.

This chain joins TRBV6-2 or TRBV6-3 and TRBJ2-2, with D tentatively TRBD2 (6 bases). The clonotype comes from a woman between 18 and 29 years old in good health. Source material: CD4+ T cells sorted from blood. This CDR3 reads CASSTPGSGVRLTGELFF. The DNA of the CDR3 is TGTGCCAGCAGCACTCCAGGGTCGGGGGTTCGGTTAACCGGGGAGCTGTTTTTT.